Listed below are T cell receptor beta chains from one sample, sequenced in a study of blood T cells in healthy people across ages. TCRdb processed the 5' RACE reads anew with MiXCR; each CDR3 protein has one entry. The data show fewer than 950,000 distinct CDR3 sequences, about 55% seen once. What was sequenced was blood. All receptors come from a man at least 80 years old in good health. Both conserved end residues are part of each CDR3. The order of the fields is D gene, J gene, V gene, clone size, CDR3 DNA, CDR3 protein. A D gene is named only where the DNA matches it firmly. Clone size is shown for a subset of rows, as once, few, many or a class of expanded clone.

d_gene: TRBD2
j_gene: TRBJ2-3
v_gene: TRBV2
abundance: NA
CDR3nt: TGTGCCAGCAGTGAATCAGCACTAGCGGTCGGCGCAGATACGCAGTATTTT
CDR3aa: CASSESALAVGADTQYF

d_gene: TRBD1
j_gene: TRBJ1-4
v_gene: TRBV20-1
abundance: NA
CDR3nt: TGCAGTGCTTCCAGGACAGGAGAAAAACTGTTTTTT
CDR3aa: CSASRTGEKLFF

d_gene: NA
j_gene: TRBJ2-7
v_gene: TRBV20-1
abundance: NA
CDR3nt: TGCAGTGCTAGAGATGTGGCAAAACCCTACGAGCAGTACTTC
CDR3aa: CSARDVAKPYEQYF

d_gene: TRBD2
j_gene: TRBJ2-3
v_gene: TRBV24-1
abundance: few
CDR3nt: TGTGCCACCAGTGATTCAACTAGCGGGAGGTCTTCAGATACGCAGTATTTT
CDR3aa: CATSDSTSGRSSDTQYF

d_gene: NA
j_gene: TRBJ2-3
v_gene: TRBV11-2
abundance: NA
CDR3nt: TGTGCCAGCAGCAGAGTCGCCCAGGCCTCTCACAGATACGCGTATTTT
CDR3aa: CASSRVAQASHRYAYF

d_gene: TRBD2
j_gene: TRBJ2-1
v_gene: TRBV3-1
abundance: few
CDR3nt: TGTGCCAGCAGCCAACCTAGCGGGAGGGGTTACAATGAGCAGTTCTTC
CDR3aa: CASSQPSGRGYNEQFF

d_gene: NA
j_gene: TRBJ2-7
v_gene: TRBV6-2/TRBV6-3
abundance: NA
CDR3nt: TGTGCCAGCAGCCACACCCCGGTGGCCTACAATGAGCAGTACTTC
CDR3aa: CASSHTPVAYNEQYF

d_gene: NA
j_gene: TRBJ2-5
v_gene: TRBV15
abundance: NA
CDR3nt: TGTGCCACCAGCAGAGAGAGGGGAGCGTACGAGACCCAGTACTTC
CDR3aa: CATSRERGAYETQYF

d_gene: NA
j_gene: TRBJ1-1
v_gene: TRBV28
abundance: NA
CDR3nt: TGTGCCAGCAGTTCGACAGAGCAAGCTGAAGCTTTCTTT
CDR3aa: CASSSTEQAEAFF

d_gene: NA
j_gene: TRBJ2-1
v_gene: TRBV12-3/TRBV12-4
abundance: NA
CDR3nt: TGTGCCAGCAGTTATTCACGCAATGAGCAGTTCTTC
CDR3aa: CASSYSRNEQFF

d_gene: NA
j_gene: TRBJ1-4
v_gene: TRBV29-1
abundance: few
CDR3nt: TGCAGCGTTCTGGGCGGCGGTAATGAAAAACTGTTTTTT
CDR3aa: CSVLGGGNEKLFF

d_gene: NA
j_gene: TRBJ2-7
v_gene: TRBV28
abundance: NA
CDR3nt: TGTGCCAGCAAAGCCTCCTACGAGCAGTACTTC
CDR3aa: CASKASYEQYF

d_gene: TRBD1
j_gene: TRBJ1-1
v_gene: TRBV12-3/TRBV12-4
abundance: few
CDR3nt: TGTGCCAGCAGCCGTAGGACAGGGGATGACACTGAAGCTTTCTTT
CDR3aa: CASSRRTGDDTEAFF

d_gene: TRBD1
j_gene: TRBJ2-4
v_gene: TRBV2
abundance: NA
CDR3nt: TGTGCCAGCAGCGGACGGAGACAGGGAGCCCTTCTTGAGCAGTACTTC
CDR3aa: CASSGRRQGALLEQYF

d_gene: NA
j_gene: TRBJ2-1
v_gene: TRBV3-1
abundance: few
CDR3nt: TGTGCCAGCAGCCAGACCACAACTAAGGGGCAGTTCTTC
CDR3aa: CASSQTTTKGQFF

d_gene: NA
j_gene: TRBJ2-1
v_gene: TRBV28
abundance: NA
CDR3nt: TGTGCCAGCAGTTTATCGGGACTGAGTCCGTTCTTC
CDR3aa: CASSLSGLSPFF